The 12 T cell receptor beta chains below were found in one sample sequenced in a study of blood T cell repertoires in COVID-19 (TCRdb year 2020). The method behind the library was the immunoSEQ multiplex PCR assay. In its TCRdb copy, this immuneACCESS table keeps in-frame sequences only and misses some clones. Where compared with another copy, unresolved V genes explain less than half of these, and the others have no known cause. This sample comprises 100,000 to 150,000 clones, 85% to 90% of them detected only once. Of the sample, 27% falls within the top ten clones. The source material was peripheral blood. The source is a woman aged 80 or over with acute or convalescent COVID-19.

V usage is TRBV27 and J usage is TRBJ1-1; maybe TRBD1 (5 bases). The CDR3 spans 13 residues. Trimming pared 5 bases from V and 6 bases from J, leaving 13 bases between. Per germline, CDR1 MNHEY and CDR2 SMNVEV (reference sequence). This chain's CDR3 is CASSPAGGAEAFF. The CDR3 DNA reads as TGTGCCAGCAGTCCCGCCGGGGGGGCTGAAGCTTTCTTT.

By sample share, this clone is hyperexpanded. This chain links TRBV11-3 with TRBJ1-5; D uncertain. V shed 3 bases and J shed 3 bases, with 18 bases lying between them. CDR3 length equals 17 residues. CDR1 and CDR2 (germline): SGHNT, YENEEA. The CDR3 loop reads CASSFLKQSSNNQPQHF. DNA of the CDR3: TGTGCCAGCAGCTTCCTGAAACAGTCTTCAAACAATCAGCCCCAGCATTTT.

The chain uses TRBV9 and TRBJ1-3; a weak D match, TRBD1 (5 bases). Germline CDR1 reads SGDLS; CDR2 reads YYNGEE. V lost 0 bases and J 4 bases, leaving 8 bases between the germline ends. The CDR3 runs 14 residues. The CDR3 reads CASSVVGAGNTIYF. CDR3 DNA: TGTGCCAGCAGCGTAGTAGGGGCCGGAAACACCATATATTTT.

This chain's CDR3 is CASSLDPTYFTEAFF. The CDR3 nucleotides are TGTGCCAGCAGCTTAGACCCAACCTACTTCACTGAAGCTTTCTTT. This chain joins TRBV11-2 and TRBJ1-1; no firm D call. Germline V gives CDR1 SGHAT, CDR2 FQNNGV. This CDR3 contains 15 residues. V was cut by 0 bases and J by 4 bases, with 12 bases left in between.

This clone is a singleton in its sample. The V call is TRBV5-1, the J call TRBJ1-2, with TRBD1 matching 9 bases. Germline CDR1 and CDR2: SGHRS and YFSETQ. Trimming at V came to 4 bases and at J to 7 bases, leaving 11 bases not matched to a gene. This CDR3 is built from 15 residues. The DNA of the CDR3 is TGCGCCAGCAGCGAGCCGGGACAGGGTTCCGGTGGCTACACCTTC. This translates into CASSEPGQGSGGYTF.

This chain connects TRBV18 to TRBJ1-6, with TRBD1 identical over 7 bases. This CDR3 has 17 residues. With V trimmed by 3 bases and J by 5 bases, 10 bases remained unmatched. From germline, CDR1 is KGHSH and CDR2 LQKENI. This CDR3 is CASSPLGGGANNSPLHF. For the CDR3, the DNA is TGTGCCAGCTCACCCCTTGGAGGGGGCGCGAATAATTCACCCCTCCACTTT. The full variable domain, completed using reference TRBV18 and TRBJ1-6, is NAGVMQNPRHLVRRRGQEARLRCSPMKGHSHVYWYRQLPEEGLKFMVYLQKENIIDESGMPKERFSAEFPKEGPSILRIQQVVRGDSAAYFCASSPLGGGANNSPLHFGNGTRLTVT.

This sequence joins TRBV9 and TRBJ2-1; 7 nucleotides match TRBD1. Trimming removed 0 bases from V and 3 bases from J; junction bases left unmatched: 0. The CDR3 has 14 residues. CDR1 is SGDLS and CDR2 is YYNGEE in the germline V gene. DNA for the CDR3: TGTGCCAGCAGCGTAGGGGACAGCTACAATGAGCAGTTCTTC. Protein sequence: CASSVGDSYNEQFF.

V and J are TRBV11-3 and TRBJ2-1; no clear D. CDR3 length: 12 residues. CDR1 and CDR2 from the germline V gene are SGHNT and YENEEA. The germline V and J ends were trimmed by 2 bases and 7 bases, with 6 bases remaining between them. The CDR3 nucleotides read TGTGCCAGCAGCTTAAATCTAAATGAGCAGTTCTTC. The encoded protein is CASSLNLNEQFF.

This sequence joins TRBV19 and TRBJ2-2; weak D call: TRBD1 (6 bases). The germline gives CDR1 LNHDA, CDR2 SQIVND (reference sequence). V was shortened by 4 bases and J by 2 bases, with 11 bases between the two germline ends. CDR3 length: 15 residues. The CDR3 sequence is CASSTLQGNTGELFF. The CDR3 DNA reads as TGTGCCAGTAGTACTCTACAGGGAAACACCGGGGAGCTGTTTTTT.

This clone was counted only a few times. V and J are TRBV28 and TRBJ1-2; D is undetermined. The CDR3 sequence is 12 residues long. Germline lookup yields CDR1 MDHEN and CDR2 SYDVKM. V lost 4 bases and J lost 3, with 6 bases in between. CDR3 sequence: CASSWRDYGYTF. CDR3 DNA sequence: TGTGCCAGCAGTTGGCGGGACTATGGCTACACCTTC.

The chain is built from TRBV28 and TRBJ2-5; possible D gene TRBD2, 5 bases. The CDR3 loop spans 16 amino acids. CDR1 MDHEN and CDR2 SYDVKM come from the germline V gene. Deletions cut 6 bases from V and 6 bases from J, with 23 bases between. DNA for the CDR3: TGTGCCAGCAGCGCTCCAGCCCGGACTGGCGGACAGACCCAGTACTTC. As protein: CASSAPARTGGQTQYF.

The chain carries TRBV11-1 and TRBJ2-1; D possibly corresponds to TRBD2 (5 bases). Germline V gene sequence: CDR1 SGHAT, CDR2 FQDESV (reference sequence). This CDR3 has 12 residues. With 2 bases removed from V and 10 bases from J, the gap between germline ends came to 9 bases. In DNA form, the CDR3 reads TGTGCCAGCAGCTTAAGTACGGGGGAGCAGTTCTTC. It is translated as CASSLSTGEQFF.